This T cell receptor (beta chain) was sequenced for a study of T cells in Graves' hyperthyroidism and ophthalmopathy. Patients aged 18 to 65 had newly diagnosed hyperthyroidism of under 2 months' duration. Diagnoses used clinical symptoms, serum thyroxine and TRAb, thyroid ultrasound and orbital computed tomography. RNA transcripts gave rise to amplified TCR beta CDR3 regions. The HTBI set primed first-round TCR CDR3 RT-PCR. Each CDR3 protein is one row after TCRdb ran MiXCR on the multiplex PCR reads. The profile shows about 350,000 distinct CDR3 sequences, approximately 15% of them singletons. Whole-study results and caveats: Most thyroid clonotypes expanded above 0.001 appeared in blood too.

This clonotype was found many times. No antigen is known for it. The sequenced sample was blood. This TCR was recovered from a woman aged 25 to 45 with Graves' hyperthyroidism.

The CDR3 region is CASSSAKGGRAAETQYF. In DNA, the CDR3 is TGTGCCAGCAGTTCCGCCAAGGGCGGGAGGGCCGCAGAGACCCAGTACTTC. The chain recombines TRBV12-3 or TRBV12-4 with TRBJ2-5; 9 nucleotides line up with TRBD2. This CDR3 region has 17 residues. V shed 4 bases, J shed 4 bases, and the junction held 13 bases outside the gene matches.